Each of the 11 T cell receptor beta chains below was sequenced from the same sample in a study of T cell changes during pregnancy in multiple sclerosis. Method: immunoSEQ multiplex PCR; TCRdb's copy keeps in-frame clones and lacks some. Of under 60,000 clones listed, roughly nine tenths are singletons. The sequencing used CD8+ T cells from peripheral blood mononuclear cells, collected after pregnancy. The receptors stem from a female donor with multiple sclerosis, enrolled in a pregnancy study.

The gene calls are TRBV5-1 and TRBJ2-5, with 8 bases that match TRBD2. Germline assignment: CDR1 SGHRS and CDR2 YFSETQ. Trimming at V came to 4 bases and at J to 2 bases, leaving 7 bases not matched to a gene. CDR3 length: 15 residues. CDR3 sequence (DNA): TGCGCCAGCAGCCCCGTTACTAGCGGACAAGAGACCCAGTACTTC. Amino acid sequence: CASSPVTSGQETQYF.

The V gene is TRBV29-1, the J gene TRBJ1-2, with D possibly TRBD1 on 5 matching bases. Germline values: CDR1 SQVTM, CDR2 ANQGSEA. This CDR3 has 17 residues. V was pared by 7 bases and J by 0 bases, with 24 bases between. The CDR3 coding sequence is TGCAGCGCTGATTTGGGGGGAGGGAGTGAAGCTAACTATGGCTACACCTTC. Its protein is CSADLGGGSEANYGYTF.

The genes are TRBV27 and TRBJ1-1; D not certain. The CDR3 consists of 14 residues. Germline assignment: CDR1 MNHEY and CDR2 SMNVEV (reference sequence). Between the trimmed V and J ends, which lost 9 bases and 3 bases, there was a span of 17 bases. The DNA of the CDR3 is TGTGCCAGTCTGCGACAATACAGAGACACTGAAGCTTTCTTT. Translating gives CASLRQYRDTEAFF.

The V gene is TRBV11-2, the J gene TRBJ2-5; 7 positions match TRBD1. The CDR3 has 14 amino acids. Per the germline V gene, CDR1 is SGHAT and CDR2 is FQNNGV. V was pared by 6 bases and J by 5 bases, with 9 bases of the junction left unmatched. CDR3 bases: TGTGCCAGCAGTCGAACCCCGGGACAGGAGACCCAGTACTTC. This encodes CASSRTPGQETQYF.

This chain uses TRBV7-6 with TRBJ2-7; 7 nucleotides agree with TRBD1. V was pared by 8 bases and J by 6 bases, with 7 bases of the junction left unmatched. Germline CDR1 SGHVS, CDR2 FNYEAQ. The CDR3 contains 12 residues. The CDR3 sequence: CASGDYRGEQYF. CDR3 DNA: TGTGCCAGCGGCGACTACAGGGGCGAGCAGTACTTC.

This chain joins TRBV5-1 and TRBJ2-7; TRBD1 matches at 9 bases. Germline V lookup: CDR1 SGHRS, CDR2 YFSETQ. This CDR3 comprises 16 residues. V was pared by 0 bases and J by 4 bases, with 8 bases of the junction left unmatched. Here the CDR3 reads CASSLVPGQGVYEQYF. CDR3 DNA sequence: TGCGCCAGCAGCTTGGTTCCGGGACAGGGTGTATACGAGCAGTACTTC.

This chain links TRBV11-2 with TRBJ2-1, with TRBD2 identical over 8 bases. Trimming removed 4 bases from V and 2 bases from J; junction bases left unmatched: 7. The CDR3 length is 16 residues. The germline CDR1 and CDR2 sequences are SGHAT and FQNNGV. The CDR3: CASSSLAGTTYNEQFF. The CDR3 nucleotides are TGTGCCAGCAGCTCATTAGCGGGGACGACCTACAATGAGCAGTTCTTC. The whole variable domain, filled in from reference TRBV11-2 and TRBJ2-1, reads EAGVAQSPRYKIIEKRQSVAFWCNPISGHATLYWYQQILGQGPKLLIQFQNNGVVDDSQLPKDRFSAERLKGVDSTLKIQPAKLEDSAVYLCASSSLAGTTYNEQFFGPGTRLTVL.

The J gene is TRBJ1-6, the V gene TRBV14; D not certain. Looked up from germline, CDR1 is SGHDN and CDR2 is FVKESK. V was clipped by 1 base and J by 10 bases, with 14 bases between them. The CDR3 runs to 15 residues. Here the CDR3 reads CASSQVPYDSSPLHF. The CDR3 region has the DNA TGTGCCAGCAGCCAAGTACCTTACGATAGCTCACCCCTCCACTTT.

The DNA for the CDR3 is TGCAGCGCAGCGGGACCCGACACCGGGGAGCTGTTTTTT. Translation: CSAAGPDTGELFF. The J gene is TRBJ2-2, the V gene TRBV29-1; 7 bases are a match to TRBD2. This CDR3 has 13 residues. Germline CDR1 and CDR2: SQVTM and ANQGSEA. With V trimmed by 7 bases and J by 3 bases, 5 bases remained unmatched.

The V gene is TRBV6-1, the J gene TRBJ1-2; weak D call: TRBD1 (5 bases). Trimming took 0 bases from V and 5 from J, leaving 16 bases between them. Germline lookup yields CDR1 MNHNS and CDR2 SASEGT. This CDR3 has 16 residues. In nucleotides, the CDR3 is TGTGCCAGCAGTGAAGCTAGTTGGCAGGGTCGGTATGGCTACACCTTC. Encoded protein: CASSEASWQGRYGYTF.

The chain has TRBV7-6 and TRBJ2-3, with D possibly TRBD1 on 6 matching bases. Trimming shortened V by 5 bases and J by 6 bases, and 18 bases separated the two germline ends. Germline-derived CDR1 and CDR2 are SGHVS and FNYEAQ. The CDR3 spans 15 residues. CDR3 sequence (DNA): TGTGCCAGCAGCCTCACAGGGTCAGCCATCGATACGCAGTATTTT. This codes for CASSLTGSAIDTQYF.